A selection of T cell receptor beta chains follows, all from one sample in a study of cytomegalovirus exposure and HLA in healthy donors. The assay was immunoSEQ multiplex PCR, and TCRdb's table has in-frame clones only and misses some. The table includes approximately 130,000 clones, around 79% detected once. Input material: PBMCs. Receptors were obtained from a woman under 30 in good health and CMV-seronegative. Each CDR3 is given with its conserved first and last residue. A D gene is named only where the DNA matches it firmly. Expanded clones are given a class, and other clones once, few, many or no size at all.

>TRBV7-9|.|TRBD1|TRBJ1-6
TGTGCCAGCAGCTTAGCGACAGGGTGGCGGGGTAATTCACCCCTCCACTTT
CASSLATGWRGNSPLHF
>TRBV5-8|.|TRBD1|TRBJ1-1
TGTGCCAGCAGCCTGGGACAGGCCAAAGCTTTCTTT
CASSLGQAKAFF
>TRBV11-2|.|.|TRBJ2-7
TGTGCCAGCAGCGCCAGGGAGGAATTAATCAACGAGCAGTACTTC
CASSAREELINEQYF
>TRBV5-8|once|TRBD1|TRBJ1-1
TGTGCCAGCAGCTTACACAGGGGGTTAGGTGTGAACACTGAAGCTTTCTTT
CASSLHRGLGVNTEAFF
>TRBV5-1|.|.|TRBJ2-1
TGCGCCAGCACCCTGACTGCAGCGTCGTCCAATGAGCAGTTCTTC
CASTLTAASSNEQFF
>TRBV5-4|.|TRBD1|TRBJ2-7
TGTGCCAGCAGCTTACGAAGGGACAGGGGTGGGGAGCAGTACTTC
CASSLRRDRGGEQYF
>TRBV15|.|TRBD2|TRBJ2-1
TGTGCCACCAGCAGGGGCGGGGGGACTTACAATGAGCAGTTCTTC
CATSRGGGTYNEQFF
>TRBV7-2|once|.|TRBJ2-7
TGTGCCAGCAGCTTAGGCAGGTCCTACGAGCAGTACTTC
CASSLGRSYEQYF
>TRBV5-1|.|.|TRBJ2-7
TGCGCCAGCAGCTTGGAATGGAGATCCTACGAGCAGTACTTC
CASSLEWRSYEQYF
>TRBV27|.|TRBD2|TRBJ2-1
TGTGCCAGCAGACGTTCCGGGAAGTTTGTTAGCGGGAGCCAAACGGGGCATGAGCAGTTCTTC
CASRRSGKFVSGSQTGHEQFF
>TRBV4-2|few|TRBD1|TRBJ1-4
TGTGCCAGCAGCCAAGTACGTCTAGGACAGGGGGAAAAACTGTTTTTT
CASSQVRLGQGEKLFF
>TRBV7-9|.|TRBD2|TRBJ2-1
TGTGCCAGCAGCCCCTGGGGTAGCGGGACTTCTTCATACAATGAGCAGTTCTTC
CASSPWGSGTSSYNEQFF
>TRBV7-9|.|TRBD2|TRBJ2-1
TGTGCCAGCAGCTGGGGACTAGCGGGAGCCCTCAAGAGCAATGAGCAGTTCTTC
CASSWGLAGALKSNEQFF
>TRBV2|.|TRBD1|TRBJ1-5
TGTGCCAGCAGAAGACAGGGTGGAAATCAGCCCCAGCATTTT
CASRRQGGNQPQHF
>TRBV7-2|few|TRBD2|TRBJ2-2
TGTGCCAGCAGCCGCCCGCAGCGGGGGGACACCGGGGAGCTGTTTTTT
CASSRPQRGDTGELFF
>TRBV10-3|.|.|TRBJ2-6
TGTGCCATCAGTGCAGGGGCCGGGGCCAACGTCCTGACTTTC
CAISAGAGANVLTF
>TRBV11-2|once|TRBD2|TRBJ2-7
TGTGCCAGCAGCCCATTAGCGGGAGGTCACTACGAGCAGTACTTC
CASSPLAGGHYEQYF
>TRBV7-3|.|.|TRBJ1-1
TGTGCCAGCAGCTTAGAACAGGACGCTGAAGCTTTCTTT
CASSLEQDAEAFF
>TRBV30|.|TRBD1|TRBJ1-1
TGTGCCTGGAGCCTCGGACAGGGGGACACTGAAGCTTTCTTT
CAWSLGQGDTEAFF
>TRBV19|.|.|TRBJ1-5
TGTGCCAGTAGTAGATGGACATTTTCTAGCAATCAGCCCCAGCATTTT
CASSRWTFSSNQPQHF
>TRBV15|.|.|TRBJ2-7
TGTGCCACCAGCAGATCCTTGGCTCACTCCTACGAGCAGTACTTC
CATSRSLAHSYEQYF
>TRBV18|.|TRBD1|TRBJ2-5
TGTGCCAGCTCACGCACTCCACAGGGGTACCAAGAGACCCAGTACTTC
CASSRTPQGYQETQYF
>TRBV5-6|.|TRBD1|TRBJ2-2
TGTGCCAGCAGCTTTATCAGGGGGACCGGGGAGCTGTTTTTT
CASSFIRGTGELFF
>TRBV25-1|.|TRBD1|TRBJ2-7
TGTGCCAGCAGTGAGTCCAGGGGGTCGCGCTCCTACGAGCAGTACTTC
CASSESRGSRSYEQYF